The clone carrying this T cell receptor beta chain turned up a few times. Its antigen is unidentified. These data belong to a study of response to subunit inactivated influenza vaccine. Using its own MiXCR run on the RT-PCR reads, TCRdb lists one record per CDR3 protein. Of hundreds of thousands of distinct CDR3 sequences listed, about 8% are singletons. Study findings and constraints: The authors offered the suggestion that each seasonal influenza vaccination recruits few new T cells.

V was pared by 5 bases and J by 0 bases, with 13 bases between. From germline, CDR1 is LGHDT and CDR2 YNNKEL (reference sequence). CDR3 length: 15 residues. This TCR was sampled from a man aged 45-69 years who received an inactivated influenza vaccine. Sequences were derived from PBMCs from blood, sampled 23 to 25 months after vaccination. The chain carries TRBV3-1 and TRBJ2-5; D is unresolved. The CDR3 protein is CASSFHAGDQETQYF. The CDR3 region has the DNA TGTGCCAGCAGCTTCCACGCTGGCGACCAAGAGACCCAGTACTTC.